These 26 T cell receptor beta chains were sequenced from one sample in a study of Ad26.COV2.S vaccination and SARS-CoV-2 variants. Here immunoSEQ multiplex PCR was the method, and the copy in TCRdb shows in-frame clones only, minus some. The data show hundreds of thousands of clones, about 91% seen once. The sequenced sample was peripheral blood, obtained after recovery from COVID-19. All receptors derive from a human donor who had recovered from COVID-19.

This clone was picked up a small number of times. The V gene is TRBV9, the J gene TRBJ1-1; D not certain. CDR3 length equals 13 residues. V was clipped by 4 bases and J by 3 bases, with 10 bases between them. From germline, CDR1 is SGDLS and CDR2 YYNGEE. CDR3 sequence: CASSTGGDTEAFF. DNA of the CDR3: TGTGCCAGCAGCACCGGCGGGGACACTGAAGCTTTCTTT. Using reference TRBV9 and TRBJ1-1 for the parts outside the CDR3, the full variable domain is DSGVTQTPKHLITATGQRVTLRCSPRSGDLSVYWYQQSLDQGLQFLIQYYNGEERAKGNILERFSAQQFPDLHSELNLSSLELGDSALYFCASSTGGDTEAFFGQGTRLTVV.

In DNA, the CDR3 is TGTGCCACCAGCAACCAGATCTATGGCTACACCTTC. Encoded protein: CATSNQIYGYTF. The chain joins TRBV15 to TRBJ1-2; D is unclear. Germline V gives CDR1 LNHNV, CDR2 YYDKDF (reference sequence). This CDR3 is 12 amino acids long. Deletions cut 4 bases from V and 4 bases from J, with 7 bases between.

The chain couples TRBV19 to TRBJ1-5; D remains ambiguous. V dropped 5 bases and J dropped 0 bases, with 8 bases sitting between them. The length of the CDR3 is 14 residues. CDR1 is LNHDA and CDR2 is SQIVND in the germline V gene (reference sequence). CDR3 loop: CASSPQYSNQPQHF. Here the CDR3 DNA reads TGTGCCAGTAGTCCCCAATATAGCAATCAGCCCCAGCATTTT.

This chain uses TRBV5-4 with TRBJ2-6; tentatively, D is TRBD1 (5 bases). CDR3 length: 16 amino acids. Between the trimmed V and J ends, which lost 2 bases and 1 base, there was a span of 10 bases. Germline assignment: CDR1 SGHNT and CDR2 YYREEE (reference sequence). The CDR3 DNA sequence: TGTGCCAGCAGCTTCACAGGATTATCTGGGGCCAACGTCCTGACTTTC. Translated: CASSFTGLSGANVLTF.

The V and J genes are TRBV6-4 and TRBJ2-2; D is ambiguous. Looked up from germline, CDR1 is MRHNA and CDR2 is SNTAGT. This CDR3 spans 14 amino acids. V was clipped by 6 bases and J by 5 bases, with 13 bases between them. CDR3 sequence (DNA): TGTGCCAGCAGGGGAACGTATAAAACCGGGGAGCTGTTTTTT. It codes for CASRGTYKTGELFF.

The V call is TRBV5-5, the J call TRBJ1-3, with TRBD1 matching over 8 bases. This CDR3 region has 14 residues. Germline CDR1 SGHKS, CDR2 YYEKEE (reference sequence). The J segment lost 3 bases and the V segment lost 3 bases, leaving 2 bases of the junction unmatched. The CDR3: CASSWTGFGNTIYF. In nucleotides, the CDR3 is TGTGCCAGCAGCTGGACAGGGTTTGGAAACACCATATATTTT. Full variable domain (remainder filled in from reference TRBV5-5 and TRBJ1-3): DAGVTQSPTHLIKTRGQQVTLRCSPISGHKSVSWYQQVLGQGPQFIFQYYEKEERGRGNFPDRFSARQFPNYSSELNVNALLLGDSALYLCASSWTGFGNTIYFGEGSWLTVV.

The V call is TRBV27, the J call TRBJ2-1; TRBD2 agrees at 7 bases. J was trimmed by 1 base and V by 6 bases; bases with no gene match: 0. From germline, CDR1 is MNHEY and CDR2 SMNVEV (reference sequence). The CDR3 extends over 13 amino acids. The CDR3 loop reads CASRAGSYNEQFF. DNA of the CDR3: TGTGCCAGCAGAGCGGGGTCCTACAATGAGCAGTTCTTC.

As DNA, the CDR3 is TGTGCCAGCAGTTACTCGACTCAGGGGTCCTCCTACGAGCAGTACTTC. This sequence encodes CASSYSTQGSSYEQYF. The chain carries TRBV6-2 or TRBV6-3 and TRBJ2-7; tentatively, D is TRBD1 (6 bases). There are 16 residues in the CDR3. CDR1 is MNHEY and CDR2 is SVGEGT in the germline V gene. Trimming removed 0 bases from V and 0 bases from J, with 12 bases in between.

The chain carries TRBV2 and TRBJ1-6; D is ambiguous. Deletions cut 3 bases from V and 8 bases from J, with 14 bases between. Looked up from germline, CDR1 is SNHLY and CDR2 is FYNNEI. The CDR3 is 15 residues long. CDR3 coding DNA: TGTGCCAGCAGTGAGAATGAGGGAGGTTATTCACCCCTCCACTTT. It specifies CASSENEGGYSPLHF.

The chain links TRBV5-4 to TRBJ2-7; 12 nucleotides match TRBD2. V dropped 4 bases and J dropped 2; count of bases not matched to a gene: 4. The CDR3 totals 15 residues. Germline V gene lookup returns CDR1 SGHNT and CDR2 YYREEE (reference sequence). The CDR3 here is CASSPRTSGAYEQYF. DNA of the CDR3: TGTGCCAGCAGCCCCCGGACTAGCGGGGCCTACGAGCAGTACTTC.

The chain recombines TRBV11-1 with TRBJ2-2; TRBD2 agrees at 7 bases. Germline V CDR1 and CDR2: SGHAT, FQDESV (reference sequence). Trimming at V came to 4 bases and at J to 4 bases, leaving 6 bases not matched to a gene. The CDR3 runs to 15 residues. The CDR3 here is CASSWGGDPTGELFF. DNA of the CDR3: TGTGCCAGCAGCTGGGGGGGGGACCCCACCGGGGAGCTGTTTTTT.

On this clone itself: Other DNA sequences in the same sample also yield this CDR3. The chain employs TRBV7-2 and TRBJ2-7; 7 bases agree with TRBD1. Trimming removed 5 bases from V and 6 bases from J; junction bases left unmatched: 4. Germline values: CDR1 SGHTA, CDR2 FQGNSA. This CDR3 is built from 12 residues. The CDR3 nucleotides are TGTGCCAGCAGCCGACAGGGTCCCGAGCAGTACTTC. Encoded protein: CASSRQGPEQYF.

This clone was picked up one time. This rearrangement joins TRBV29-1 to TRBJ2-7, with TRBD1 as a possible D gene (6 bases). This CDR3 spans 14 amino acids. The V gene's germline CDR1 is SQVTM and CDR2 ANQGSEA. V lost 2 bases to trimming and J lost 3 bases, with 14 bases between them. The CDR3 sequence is CSVESDSSLYEQYF. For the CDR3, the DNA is TGCAGCGTTGAATCGGACAGTTCCCTCTACGAGCAGTACTTC.

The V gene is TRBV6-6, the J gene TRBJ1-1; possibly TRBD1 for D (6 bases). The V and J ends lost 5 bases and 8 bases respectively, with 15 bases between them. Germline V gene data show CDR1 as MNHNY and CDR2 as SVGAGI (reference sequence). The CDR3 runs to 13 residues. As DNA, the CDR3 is TGTGCCAGCAGTCAGTTACAGGGATCCGAAGCTTTCTTT. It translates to CASSQLQGSEAFF.

CDR3 sequence reads: CASRNRDGGTYEQYF. The CDR3 coding sequence is TGTGCCAGCAGAAACAGGGACGGTGGAACCTACGAGCAGTACTTC. This chain connects TRBV6-5 to TRBJ2-7, with D perhaps matching TRBD1 (6 bases). The V end lost 6 bases, the J end lost 2 bases, and 17 bases lay between the germline ends. This CDR3 is 15 amino acids long. Germline CDR1 is MNHEY and CDR2 is SVGAGI.

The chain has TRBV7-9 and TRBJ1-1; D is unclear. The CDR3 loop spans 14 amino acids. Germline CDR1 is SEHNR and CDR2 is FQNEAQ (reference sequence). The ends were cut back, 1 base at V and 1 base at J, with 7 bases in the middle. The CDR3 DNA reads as TGTGCCAGCAGCTTAGTGGCCCGGAACACTGAAGCTTTCTTT. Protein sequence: CASSLVARNTEAFF.

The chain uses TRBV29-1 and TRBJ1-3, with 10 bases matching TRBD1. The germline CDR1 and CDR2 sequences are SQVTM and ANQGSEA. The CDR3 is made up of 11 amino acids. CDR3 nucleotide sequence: TGCGGGACAGGGGATGGAAACACCATATATTTT. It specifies CGTGDGNTIYF.

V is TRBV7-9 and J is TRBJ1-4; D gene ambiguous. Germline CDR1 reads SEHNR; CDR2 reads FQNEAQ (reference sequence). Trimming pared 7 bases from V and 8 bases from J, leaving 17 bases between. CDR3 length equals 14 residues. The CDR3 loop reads CASIGPPNREKLFF. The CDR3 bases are TGTGCCAGCATCGGCCCCCCGAATAGGGAAAAACTGTTTTTT.

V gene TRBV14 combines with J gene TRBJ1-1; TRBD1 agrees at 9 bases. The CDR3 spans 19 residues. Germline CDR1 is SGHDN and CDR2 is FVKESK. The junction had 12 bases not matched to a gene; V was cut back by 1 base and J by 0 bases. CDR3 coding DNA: TGTGCCAGCAGCCAAGGTTATTGGACAGGGGATGGCGTGAACACTGAAGCTTTCTTT. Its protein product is CASSQGYWTGDGVNTEAFF.

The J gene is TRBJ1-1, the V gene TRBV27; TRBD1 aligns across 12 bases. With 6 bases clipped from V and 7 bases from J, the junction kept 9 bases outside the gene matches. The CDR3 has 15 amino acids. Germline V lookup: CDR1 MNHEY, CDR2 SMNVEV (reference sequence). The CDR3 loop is CASRFRDRGPFEAFF. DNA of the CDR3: TGTGCCAGCAGGTTTCGGGACAGGGGGCCCTTTGAAGCTTTCTTT.

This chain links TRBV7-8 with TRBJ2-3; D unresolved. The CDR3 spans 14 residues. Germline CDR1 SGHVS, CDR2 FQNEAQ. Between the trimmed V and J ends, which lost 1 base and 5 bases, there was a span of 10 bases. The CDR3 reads CASSLGPAGDTQYF. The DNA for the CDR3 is TGTGCCAGCAGCTTAGGCCCCGCTGGAGATACGCAGTATTTT.

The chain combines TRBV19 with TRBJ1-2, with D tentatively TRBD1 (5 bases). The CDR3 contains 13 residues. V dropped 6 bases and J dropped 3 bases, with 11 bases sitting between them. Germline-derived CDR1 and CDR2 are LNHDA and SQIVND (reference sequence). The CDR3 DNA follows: TGTGCCAGTAGGGAGCGGGGGGACTATGGCTACACCTTC. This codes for CASRERGDYGYTF.

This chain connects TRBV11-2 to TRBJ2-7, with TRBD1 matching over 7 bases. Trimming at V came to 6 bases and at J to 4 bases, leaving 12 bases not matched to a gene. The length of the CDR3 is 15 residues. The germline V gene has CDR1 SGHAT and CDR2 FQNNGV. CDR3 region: CASRMWGTGVYEQYF. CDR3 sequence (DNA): TGTGCCAGCAGGATGTGGGGAACAGGGGTTTACGAGCAGTACTTC.

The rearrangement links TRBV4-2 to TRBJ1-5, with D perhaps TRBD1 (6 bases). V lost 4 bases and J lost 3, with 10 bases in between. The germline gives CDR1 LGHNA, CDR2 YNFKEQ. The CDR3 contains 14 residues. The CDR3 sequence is CASSPRQDNQPQHF. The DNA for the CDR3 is TGTGCCAGCAGCCCACGACAGGACAATCAGCCCCAGCATTTT.

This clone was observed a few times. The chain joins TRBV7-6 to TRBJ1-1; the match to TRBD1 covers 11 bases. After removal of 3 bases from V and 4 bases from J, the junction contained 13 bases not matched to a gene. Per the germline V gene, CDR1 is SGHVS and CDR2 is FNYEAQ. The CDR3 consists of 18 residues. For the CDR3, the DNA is TGTGCCAGCAGCTTCGTAGTAGGGACAGGGGGTTTGGGCACTGAAGCTTTCTTT. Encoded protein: CASSFVVGTGGLGTEAFF.

The CDR3 nucleotides are TGCGCCAGCAGCCAAATTGGGGACACTGAAGCTTTCTTT. Protein: CASSQIGDTEAFF. The chain carries TRBV4-1 and TRBJ1-1; D is unresolved. The CDR3 has 13 residues. Germline V lookup: CDR1 MGHRA, CDR2 YSYEKL. Trimming shortened V by 2 bases and J by 3 bases, and 7 bases separated the two germline ends.